Sequencing of this T cell receptor (beta chain) was carried out in a study of shared clonotypes between healthy human individuals. Clones were sequenced by immunoSEQ multiplex PCR, and TCRdb holds only the in-frame ones, with some missing. There are a few million clones in the sample; around nine tenths occur only once, and under 0.15% lies in the top ten. The CDR3 extends over 13 amino acids. The V gene lost 6 bases and the J gene lost 2 bases, with 11 bases spanning the gap. The germline gives CDR1 SGHRS, CDR2 YFSETQ. This receptor was obtained from a man aged 18 to 35 in good health. The chain joins TRBV5-1 to TRBJ1-1; D might be TRBD1 (6 bases). Sequenced input: naive CD4+ T cells sorted from blood. As for subset: CD45RA+ positively selected. CDR3 sequence (DNA): TGCGCCAGCAACCAACAGGGTAACACTGAAGCTTTCTTT. Translating gives CASNQQGNTEAFF.